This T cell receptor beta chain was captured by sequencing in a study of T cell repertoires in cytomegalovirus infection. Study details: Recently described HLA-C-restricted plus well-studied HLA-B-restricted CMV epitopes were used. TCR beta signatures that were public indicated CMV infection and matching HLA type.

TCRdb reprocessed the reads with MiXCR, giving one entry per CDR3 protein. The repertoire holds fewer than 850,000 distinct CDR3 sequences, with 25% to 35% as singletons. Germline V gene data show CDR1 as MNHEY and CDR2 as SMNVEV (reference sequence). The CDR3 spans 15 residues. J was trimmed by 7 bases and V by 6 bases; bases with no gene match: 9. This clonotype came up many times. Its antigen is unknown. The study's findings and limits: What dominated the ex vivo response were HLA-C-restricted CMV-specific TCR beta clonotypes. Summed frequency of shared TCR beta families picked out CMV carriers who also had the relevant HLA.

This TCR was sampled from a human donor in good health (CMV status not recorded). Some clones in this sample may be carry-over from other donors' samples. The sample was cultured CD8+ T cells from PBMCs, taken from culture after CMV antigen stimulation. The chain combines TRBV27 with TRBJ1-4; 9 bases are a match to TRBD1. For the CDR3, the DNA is TGTGCCAGCAGATCCCTCGGGACAGGGAGTGAAAAACTGTTTTTT. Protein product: CASRSLGTGSEKLFF.